These 27 T cell receptor beta chains came from one sample sequenced in a study of T-cell memory formation after mild COVID-19. TCRdb re-analysed the 5' RACE reads in MiXCR, keeping a single row per CDR3 protein. The sample has roughly 250,000 distinct CDR3 sequences; 16% are singletons. Material for sequencing was PBMCs or a T cell subset sorted from them (not recorded which). These receptors all stem from a man younger than 35 who had mild COVID-19 (a few samples of this study predate the infection). Cell type and time point are not known.

This clonotype was found a few times. The chain employs TRBV11-2 and TRBJ2-7, with unresolved D. With 4 bases removed from V and 2 bases from J, the gap between germline ends came to 15 bases. Germline V gives CDR1 SGHAT, CDR2 FQNNGV. CDR3 length equals 15 residues. This CDR3 is CASSSPARPAYEQYF. The CDR3 DNA is TGTGCCAGCAGCTCCCCGGCCCGGCCCGCCTACGAGCAGTACTTC.

The V call is TRBV7-8, the J call TRBJ1-3; TRBD1 might be the D (5 bases). CDR1 is SGHVS and CDR2 is FQNEAQ in the germline V gene. V lost 5 bases, J lost 9 bases, and 11 bases lay in between. The CDR3 consists of 12 residues. The CDR3: CASSPTGVTIYF. CDR3 DNA: TGTGCCAGCAGCCCCACGGGGGTCACCATATATTTT.

V gene TRBV19 combines with J gene TRBJ2-1; the match to TRBD2 covers 10 bases. The J segment lost 3 bases and the V segment lost 0 bases, leaving 2 bases of the junction unmatched. CDR1 is LNHDA, CDR2 SQIVND, per germline (reference sequence). The CDR3 consists of 16 residues. The DNA for the CDR3 is TGTGCCAGTAGTATAGATATAGCGGGGGGCTACAATGAGCAGTTCTTC. Its translation is CASSIDIAGGYNEQFF.

This clonotype occurred many times. The rearrangement uses TRBV5-1 and TRBJ1-1; D is unclear. Germline assignment: CDR1 SGHRS and CDR2 YFSETQ. This CDR3 region has 14 residues. V was clipped by 1 base and J by 1 base, with 8 bases between them. CDR3 amino acids: CASSLTDGNTEAFF. The CDR3 bases are TGCGCCAGCAGCTTGACGGACGGGAACACTGAAGCTTTCTTT.

This chain uses TRBV11-2 with TRBJ2-3, with D possibly matching TRBD2 (5 bases). This CDR3 has 16 amino acids. Trimming stripped 5 bases from V and 0 bases from J, with 15 bases between. Germline V lookup: CDR1 SGHAT, CDR2 FQNNGV. The CDR3 spells CASSATPGSSTDTQYF. CDR3 nucleotide sequence: TGTGCCAGCAGCGCCACCCCGGGAAGTAGCACAGATACGCAGTATTTT.

This clonotype was counted ten times or more. The chain carries TRBV7-2 and TRBJ2-5; 7 bases line up with TRBD2. V was pared by 7 bases and J by 3 bases, with 5 bases of the junction left unmatched. Germline CDR1 is SGHTA and CDR2 is FQGNSA. The CDR3 contains 13 residues. The CDR3 here is CASNPSGKETQYF. CDR3 DNA sequence: TGTGCCAGCAATCCTAGCGGAAAAGAGACCCAGTACTTC.

The sample holds one count of this clonotype. The chain has TRBV3-1 and TRBJ2-2; D ambiguous. The CDR3 sequence is 14 residues long. Looked up from germline, CDR1 is LGHDT and CDR2 is YNNKEL (reference sequence). V lost 8 bases to trimming and J lost 1 base, with 11 bases between them. The CDR3 region is CASGSERNTGELFF. CDR3 DNA sequence: TGTGCCAGCGGGTCGGAGCGGAACACCGGGGAGCTGTTTTTT.

The J gene is TRBJ1-6, the V gene TRBV7-9, with 7 bases lining up with TRBD1. V was pared by 2 bases and J by 5 bases, with 3 bases of the junction left unmatched. The CDR3 spans 15 residues. The germline CDR1 and CDR2 sequences are SEHNR and FQNEAQ (reference sequence). CDR3 in DNA: TGTGCCAGCAGCTTACAGGGGGTAGATAATTCACCCCTCCACTTT. It specifies CASSLQGVDNSPLHF.

This clonotype has just a few counts. J is TRBJ1-5 and V is TRBV6-1, with D possibly matching TRBD1 (6 bases). V lost 5 bases and J 8 bases, leaving 13 bases between the germline ends. This CDR3 has 13 residues. The V gene's germline CDR1 is MNHNS and CDR2 SASEGT. The CDR3 is CASSLGGQEPQHF. In nucleotides, the CDR3 is TGTGCCAGCAGTCTGGGGGGCCAGGAGCCCCAGCATTTT.

The table lists this clonotype with a few counts. The chain has TRBV27 and TRBJ2-1; D uncertain. Per germline, CDR1 MNHEY and CDR2 SMNVEV (reference sequence). V was trimmed by 7 bases and J by 3 bases, leaving 10 bases between them. This CDR3 is 13 amino acids long. The CDR3 DNA is TGTGCCAGCACCACGGACGGCTACAATGAGCAGTTCTTC. Translating gives CASTTDGYNEQFF.

The rearrangement uses TRBV5-6 and TRBJ2-5; 10 nucleotides match TRBD1. Germline V gives CDR1 SGHDT, CDR2 YYEEEE. The V segment lost 8 bases and the J segment 4 bases; nucleotides outside the gene matches: 14. This CDR3 is built from 16 residues. CDR3 residues: CARRNGQGVKRETQYF. The CDR3 DNA sequence: TGTGCCAGAAGAAATGGACAGGGGGTAAAAAGAGAGACCCAGTACTTC.

This clonotype was seen many times. The gene calls are TRBV7-3 and TRBJ2-3; D is possibly TRBD2 (7 bases). The CDR3 covers 15 residues. Trimming shortened V by 3 bases and J by 2 bases, and 12 bases separated the two germline ends. The germline V gene encodes CDR1 SGHTA and CDR2 FQGTGA. The CDR3 sequence: CASSFRGGHTDTQYF. In DNA form, the CDR3 reads TGTGCCAGCAGCTTCCGCGGGGGCCACACAGATACGCAGTATTTT.

A few counts support this clonotype. V and J are TRBV10-2 and TRBJ1-4; perhaps TRBD1 as D (5 bases). The CDR3 is made up of 12 amino acids. CDR1 and CDR2 from the germline V gene are WSHSY and SAAADI. The V gene lost 7 bases and the J gene lost 3 bases, with 6 bases spanning the gap. Here the CDR3 reads CASTGANEKLFF. CDR3 nucleotides: TGCGCCAGCACGGGGGCTAATGAAAAACTGTTTTTT.

The V gene is TRBV4-1, the J gene TRBJ2-5; a possible D gene is TRBD2 (5 bases). The germline V gene encodes CDR1 MGHRA and CDR2 YSYEKL. Trimming removed 1 base from V and 2 bases from J, with 14 bases in between. The CDR3 runs 16 residues. The CDR3 sequence: CASSQGEGEGQETQYF. Here the CDR3 DNA reads TGCGCCAGCAGCCAAGGAGAGGGAGAGGGACAAGAGACCCAGTACTTC.

This clonotype was detected a few times. Here the CDR3 DNA reads TGTGCCAGCAGTCCCTCGGGGGGACCTGAAGCTTTCTTT. Translation: CASSPSGGPEAFF. The rearrangement links TRBV6-6 to TRBJ1-1, with D perhaps TRBD1 (5 bases). The CDR3 covers 13 residues. Trimming took 5 bases from V and 6 from J, leaving 13 bases between them. The germline gives CDR1 MNHNY, CDR2 SVGAGI (reference sequence).

The rearrangement uses TRBV7-2 and TRBJ2-7; no definite D call. Germline V gene data show CDR1 as SGHTA and CDR2 as FQGNSA. The CDR3 loop spans 11 amino acids. V was trimmed by 5 bases and J by 4 bases, leaving 6 bases between them. The CDR3 sequence is CASSPNYEQYF. As DNA, the CDR3 is TGTGCCAGCAGCCCCAATTACGAGCAGTACTTC.

This clonotype was recorded at least ten times. The gene calls are TRBV5-1 and TRBJ2-7; the D is unclear. This CDR3 comprises 14 residues. The germline V gene has CDR1 SGHRS and CDR2 YFSETQ. The V and J ends lost 0 bases and 0 bases respectively, with 7 bases between them. The CDR3 protein is CASSLAPHSYEQYF. DNA of the CDR3: TGCGCCAGCAGCTTGGCCCCCCACTCCTACGAGCAGTACTTC.

There are a few counts of this clonotype. The chain employs TRBV4-2 and TRBJ2-2, with D uncertain. The germline V gene encodes CDR1 LGHNA and CDR2 YNFKEQ. Trimming stripped 0 bases from V and 6 bases from J, with 5 bases between. CDR3 size: 13 residues. Here the CDR3 DNA reads TGTGCCAGCAGCCAAGATTTGGCCGGGGAGCTGTTTTTT. This sequence encodes CASSQDLAGELFF.

This chain connects TRBV12-3 or TRBV12-4 to TRBJ2-3; D not resolved. CDR3 length equals 14 residues. With 7 bases removed from V and 2 bases from J, the gap between germline ends came to 13 bases. CDR3 DNA sequence: TGTGCCAGCACTTACAGTCGCTACACAGATACGCAGTATTTT. It encodes CASTYSRYTDTQYF.

This sequence joins TRBV18 and TRBJ2-4; D perhaps matches TRBD1 (5 bases). Looked up from germline, CDR1 is KGHSH and CDR2 is LQKENI. The CDR3 covers 13 residues. Trimming pared 0 bases from V and 7 bases from J, leaving 7 bases between. This chain's CDR3 is CASSPPGLNIQYF. CDR3 sequence (DNA): TGTGCCAGCTCACCACCGGGGCTGAACATTCAGTACTTC.

Here the CDR3 DNA reads TGTGCCACCTTGATGTGGGCTGGCTACACCTTC. Amino acids: CATLMWAGYTF. V gene TRBV28 combines with J gene TRBJ1-2; unclear D gene. V lost 10 bases and J lost 7, with 13 bases in between. Germline-derived CDR1 and CDR2 are MDHEN and SYDVKM. The CDR3 runs to 11 residues.

This clonotype was detected a few times. The chain is built from TRBV7-2 and TRBJ2-5; no clear D gene. Germline assignment: CDR1 SGHTA and CDR2 FQGNSA. V was pared by 8 bases and J by 4 bases, with 11 bases between. The CDR3 is made up of 12 amino acids. CDR3 in amino acids: CASRSVGETQYF. The CDR3 region has the DNA TGTGCCAGCCGTTCCGTCGGAGAGACCCAGTACTTC.

There are many counts of this clonotype. This sequence joins TRBV24-1 and TRBJ2-1, with 8 positions matching TRBD2. From germline, CDR1 is KGHDR and CDR2 SFDVKD. The V segment lost 5 bases and the J segment 2 bases; nucleotides outside the gene matches: 4. The CDR3 is 15 amino acids. This CDR3 is CATSAAGGPYNEQFF. The DNA for the CDR3 is TGTGCCACCAGTGCCGCGGGGGGTCCCTACAATGAGCAGTTCTTC.

This clonotype was picked up a small number of times. This chain connects TRBV6-2 or TRBV6-3 to TRBJ1-5; 7 bases are shared with TRBD1. The CDR3 covers 14 residues. Germline CDR1 reads MNHEY; CDR2 reads SVGEGT. V dropped 5 bases and J dropped 7; count of bases not matched to a gene: 8. CDR3 bases: TGTGCCAGCAGTACAGGGGACTCATGGCAGCCCCAGCATTTT. It is translated as CASSTGDSWQPQHF.

Comment on this clonotype: One end of the junction varies from germline; a read error may be responsible. The chain recombines TRBV7-2 with TRBJ1-2; D may be TRBD1 (6 bases). The CDR3 spans 12 residues. Germline-derived CDR1 and CDR2 are SGHTA and FQGNSA. CDR3 residues: CASSLFGGQPEF. CDR3 DNA sequence: TGTGCCAGCAGCTTGTTCGGAGGACAGCCGGAGTTC.

This clonotype was counted a few times. The CDR3 nucleotides read TGTGCCAGCAGCTTAGCCCGGGGGAGCTCCGGCACAGATACGCAGTATTTT. Translated: CASSLARGSSGTDTQYF. V and J are TRBV7-9 and TRBJ2-3, with a possible D match to TRBD2 (6 bases). V lost 0 bases to trimming and J lost 1 base, with 14 bases between them. Germline values: CDR1 SEHNR, CDR2 FQNEAQ (reference sequence). The CDR3 has 17 residues. Complete variable domain (other parts from reference TRBV7-9 and TRBJ2-3): DTGVSQNPRHKITKRGQNVTFRCDPISEHNRLYWYRQTLGQGPEFLTYFQNEAQLEKSRLLSDRFSAERPKGSFSTLEIQRTEQGDSAMYLCASSLARGSSGTDTQYFGPGTRLTVL.

The table lists this clonotype with a few counts. This sequence joins TRBV20-1 and TRBJ2-5, with 9 bases matching TRBD2. CDR1 DFQATT and CDR2 SNEGSKA come from the germline V gene (reference sequence). Losses at the gene ends were 0 bases for V and 5 bases for J; bases not matched to a gene: 7. This CDR3 contains 15 residues. The CDR3 DNA sequence: TGCAGTGCTAGAGACCCGCGGGGGGGCCGCGAGACCCAGTACTTC. It translates to CSARDPRGGRETQYF.